This T cell receptor (beta chain) appears in the sequencing data of a study of blood T cell repertoires in COVID-19. As processed by the authors: Counts of nucleated cells, estimated from reference gene primer amplification, were obtained. The method was immunoSEQ multiplex PCR; TCRdb's version includes in-frame clones alone and lacks a portion of them. For V, J and clone size, that table is used; D and trimming come from the DNA. The profile shows about 380,000 clones, about 88% of them singletons. The study recruited people aged 18 to 89 years across under 25 US areas. Participants were placed into cohorts based on the clinical history they reported. All recovered Cohort 3 donors got two negative PCRs, got clearance, or saw symptom resolution. This CDR3 is built from 13 residues. In germline, CDR1 is MGHRA, CDR2 YSYEKL. Trimming left V 5 bases short and J 0 bases short, with 6 bases between.

Sequenced material: PBMCs or T cells enriched from blood (not recorded which). The chain is built from TRBV4-1 and TRBJ2-3; D is undetermined. This receptor was identified in a young woman who had recovered from COVID-19. CDR3 nucleotides: TGCGCCAGCAGCTCACAAAGCACAGATACGCAGTATTTT. Its protein product is CASSSQSTDTQYF.